This T cell receptor beta chain was captured in a study of T cell responses to AZD1222 COVID-19 vaccine. Germline V gene sequence: CDR1 SGHKS, CDR2 YYEKEE (reference sequence). V lost 7 bases and J 5 bases, leaving 15 bases between the germline ends. The CDR3 has 13 amino acids. As to this clone: Its antigen remains unknown.

Repertoires were generated with immunoSEQ multiplex PCR, while TCRdb's copy carries only in-frame clones and drops some. This table has around 84,000 clones, about 91% appearing once. General study points: Variant regions that are unmutated are reportedly the target of nearly half of spike-specific TCRs. Sampling captured repertoires only after the peak T cell response. Donors were mostly white British, more females; clonal diversity possibly underestimated. Regions 160-218 and 743-854 held dominance among vaccine-associated CD4 TCRs, which spanned spike.

The chain couples TRBV5-5 to TRBJ1-2; D not resolved. The sequence came from an adult in good health. The specimen comprised peripheral blood, sampled on day 0 of MenACWY control vaccination. CDR3 sequence: CASAFETAYGYTF. In nucleotides, the CDR3 is TGTGCCAGCGCCTTTGAGACGGCTTATGGCTACACCTTC.